This T cell receptor beta chain emerged from a study of cytomegalovirus exposure and HLA in healthy donors. Study-wide results and caveats: Among the CMV-associated chains, three were confirmed in vitro as specific for CMV antigens.

The study ran its PCR with 60 Vbeta and 13 Jbeta primers. Clones were read by immunoSEQ multiplex PCR, and TCRdb kept only the in-frame ones, dropping some. The sample includes over 150,000 clones, roughly 85% seen only once; the top ten take roughly 2%. V gave up 0 bases and J gave up 6 bases; unmatched junction bases: 9. Germline CDR1 LGHNA, CDR2 YNFKEQ. The CDR3 runs to 17 residues. As for this clone: What it recognizes is unknown.

The chain combines TRBV4-2 with TRBJ1-5; 9 nucleotides line up with TRBD1. Sequenced material: PBMCs. This clonotype was obtained from a man aged 35 to 55 in good health and CMV-seronegative. This chain's CDR3 is CASSQERITGGGQPQHF. The CDR3 region has the DNA TGTGCCAGCAGCCAAGAAAGGATTACAGGGGGCGGTCAGCCCCAGCATTTT.